The 22 T cell receptor beta chains reported below all come from one sample, sequenced in a study of shared clonotypes between healthy human individuals. The table came from immunoSEQ multiplex PCR; TCRdb's copy has only in-frame clones and leaves some out. The sample has about 2,500,000 clones, approximately 92% seen once; the top ten hold around 0.14%. The sample was naive CD4+ T cells sorted from blood. Stated subset: CD45RA+ positively selected. All receptors come from a man aged 18 to 30 in good health.

The rearrangement joins TRBV10-3 to TRBJ2-3; D not resolved. Deletions cut 4 bases from V and 2 bases from J, with 13 bases between. Per the germline V gene, CDR1 is ENHRY and CDR2 is SYGVKD. The CDR3 extends over 15 amino acids. The CDR3 DNA follows: TGTGCCATCAGTGGATCGACTGGGAACACAGATACGCAGTATTTT. Protein: CAISGSTGNTDTQYF.

V gene TRBV5-1 combines with J gene TRBJ2-2, with 7 bases aligning to TRBD1. Trimming removed 7 bases from V and 0 bases from J; junction bases left unmatched: 6. The CDR3 loop spans 15 amino acids. Germline V gene sequence: CDR1 SGHRS, CDR2 YFSETQ. CDR3 residues: CASCWTGANTGELFF. The CDR3 DNA sequence: TGCGCCAGCTGCTGGACAGGAGCGAACACCGGGGAGCTGTTTTTT.

The V call is TRBV5-1, the J call TRBJ2-2; D gene uncertain. This CDR3 spans 15 amino acids. Per the germline V gene, CDR1 is SGHRS and CDR2 is YFSETQ. V dropped 4 bases and J dropped 3 bases, with 13 bases sitting between them. The CDR3 is CASSTSAGHTGELFF. The CDR3 region has the DNA TGCGCCAGCAGCACCTCCGCCGGGCACACCGGGGAGCTGTTTTTT.

This sequence joins TRBV30 and TRBJ2-7; 7 bases fit TRBD1. The germline V gene encodes CDR1 GTSNPN and CDR2 SVGIG (reference sequence). After removal of 1 base from V and 1 base from J, the junction contained 10 bases not matched to a gene. There are 16 residues in the CDR3. The DNA of the CDR3 is TGTGCCTGGAGTGATCACCCGGGACAGAAATCCTACGAGCAGTACTTC. It yields the protein CAWSDHPGQKSYEQYF.

This clone was detected once. The chain links TRBV2 to TRBJ1-1; D might be TRBD1 (5 bases). With 7 bases removed from V and 1 base from J, the gap between germline ends came to 19 bases. This CDR3 has 16 residues. Germline V CDR1 and CDR2: SNHLY, FYNNEI. The CDR3 loop reads CASNTGPPGSNTEAFF. The CDR3 nucleotides read TGTGCCAGCAACACAGGTCCCCCGGGGTCGAACACTGAAGCTTTCTTT.

V gene TRBV6-5 combines with J gene TRBJ1-2, with D maybe TRBD1 (5 bases). The V end lost 8 bases, the J end lost 7 bases, and 11 bases lay between the germline ends. Germline values: CDR1 MNHEY, CDR2 SVGAGI. The CDR3 spans 11 residues. Here the CDR3 DNA reads TGTGCCAGCGCTTCGGGGGGTGGCTACACCTTC. Translating gives CASASGGGYTF.

This clone came up a few times. The sample holds other DNA sequences that translate to the same CDR3. V gene TRBV5-1 combines with J gene TRBJ2-5; 9 positions agree with TRBD1. CDR1 is SGHRS, CDR2 YFSETQ, per germline. The CDR3 is 13 amino acids. V dropped 4 bases and J dropped 5; count of bases not matched to a gene: 3. The CDR3 DNA reads TGCGCCAGCAGCCAAGGACAGGGGGAGACCCAGTACTTC. Encoded protein: CASSQGQGETQYF.

The rearrangement links TRBV19 to TRBJ2-3; D is undetermined. V was trimmed by 5 bases and J by 0 bases, leaving 12 bases between them. Germline V gene lookup returns CDR1 LNHDA and CDR2 SQIVND (reference sequence). This CDR3 contains 15 residues. CDR3 nucleotides: TGTGCCAGTAGTGGTTATGAGGTTAGCACAGATACGCAGTATTTT. Its protein product is CASSGYEVSTDTQYF.

The V and J genes are TRBV7-9 and TRBJ2-5; TRBD2 matches 7 bases. This CDR3 contains 14 residues. Germline CDR1 and CDR2: SEHNR and FQNEAQ (reference sequence). Trimming cost V 3 bases and J 1 base; bases outside gene matches: 2. The CDR3 DNA reads TGTGCCAGCAGCTTCGGGACTACCCAAGAGACCCAGTACTTC. Translation: CASSFGTTQETQYF.

The rearrangement links TRBV27 to TRBJ2-5; perhaps TRBD1 as D (8 bases). Trimming pared 5 bases from V and 5 bases from J, leaving 15 bases between. The CDR3 extends over 14 amino acids. Germline-derived CDR1 and CDR2 are MNHEY and SMNVEV (reference sequence). This chain's CDR3 is CASSLQGGWETQYF. CDR3 DNA: TGTGCCAGCAGTCTACAGGGGGGGTGGGAGACCCAGTACTTC.

The V and J genes are TRBV5-1 and TRBJ2-7; D gene ambiguous. Trimming shortened V by 5 bases and J by 0 bases, and 12 bases separated the two germline ends. The V gene's germline CDR1 is SGHRS and CDR2 YFSETQ. CDR3 length equals 14 residues. In DNA form, the CDR3 reads TGCGCCAGCAGATCGGATCCTTCCTCCTACGAGCAGTACTTC. Translated: CASRSDPSSYEQYF.

The genes are TRBV11-2 and TRBJ2-1; possibly TRBD2 for D (5 bases). There are 18 residues in the CDR3. Germline CDR1 is SGHAT and CDR2 is FQNNGV. With 2 bases removed from V and 4 bases from J, the gap between germline ends came to 21 bases. CDR3 nucleotides: TGTGCCAGCAGCTTAAGGTCGGGAACGGAATTTAAGTACAATGAGCAGTTCTTC. Translated, it gives CASSLRSGTEFKYNEQFF.

In its sample, this clone was seen a few times. Different DNA sequences within this sample yield the same CDR3. The chain combines TRBV9 with TRBJ2-3; D not certain. This CDR3 contains 13 residues. Trimming cost V 0 bases and J 1 base, with 3 bases left between them. The germline gives CDR1 SGDLS, CDR2 YYNGEE. For the CDR3, the DNA is TGTGCCAGCAGCGTAGGCGGCACAGATACGCAGTATTTT. Translating gives CASSVGGTDTQYF.

This clone was counted a few times. Other DNA sequences in the sample encode the same CDR3. The rearrangement joins TRBV11-2 to TRBJ2-7; 8 bases line up with TRBD1. The junction had 4 bases not matched to a gene; V was cut back by 1 base and J by 2 bases. In germline, CDR1 is SGHAT, CDR2 FQNNGV. The CDR3 runs 15 residues. CDR3 loop: CASSLVSGGPYEQYF. CDR3 nucleotides: TGTGCCAGCAGCTTAGTATCAGGGGGCCCCTACGAGCAGTACTTC. Variable domain in full (rest from reference TRBV11-2 and TRBJ2-7): EAGVAQSPRYKIIEKRQSVAFWCNPISGHATLYWYQQILGQGPKLLIQFQNNGVVDDSQLPKDRFSAERLKGVDSTLKIQPAKLEDSAVYLCASSLVSGGPYEQYFGPGTRLTVT.

This clone was recorded a few times. The rearrangement links TRBV30 to TRBJ1-1; no clear D. The germline V gene has CDR1 GTSNPN and CDR2 SVGIG (reference sequence). Trimming left V 6 bases short and J 0 bases short, with 14 bases between. The CDR3 is 14 residues long. DNA of the CDR3: TGTGCCTGTACCGAGTCTCCATTGAACACTGAAGCTTTCTTT. It translates to CACTESPLNTEAFF.

The rearrangement links TRBV6-5 to TRBJ2-7, with 8 bases matching TRBD1. CDR1 and CDR2 from the germline V gene are MNHEY and SVGAGI. This CDR3 contains 15 residues. Germline trimming cut 6 bases from V and 3 bases from J; bases unmatched to any gene: 10. The CDR3 bases are TGTGCCAGCAGGCCTCTGGGACAGGTAAACTACGAGCAGTACTTC. Its protein is CASRPLGQVNYEQYF.

The chain carries TRBV5-1 and TRBJ2-1; no firm D call. This CDR3 has 15 amino acids. V shed 2 bases and J shed 2 bases, with 11 bases lying between them. Germline V gene data show CDR1 as SGHRS and CDR2 as YFSETQ. The CDR3 DNA follows: TGCGCCAGCAGCTTTAGGACGGACCCCTACAATGAGCAGTTCTTC. Its protein product is CASSFRTDPYNEQFF.

J is TRBJ2-2 and V is TRBV30; 8 bases match TRBD2. This CDR3 comprises 13 residues. CDR1 is GTSNPN, CDR2 SVGIG, per germline (reference sequence). V shed 5 bases and J 4 bases; nucleotides not matched to a gene: 3. The CDR3 DNA is TGTGCCTGGGGGACTAGAGGCACCGGGGAGCTGTTTTTT. Amino acid sequence: CAWGTRGTGELFF.

This chain links TRBV5-8 with TRBJ2-2; 12 positions agree with TRBD2. The CDR3 has 16 amino acids. V lost 3 bases to trimming and J lost 1 base; unmatched junction nucleotides: 1. The germline V gene has CDR1 SGHTS and CDR2 YDEGEE. CDR3 protein: CASSWTSGENTGELFF. For the CDR3, the DNA is TGTGCCAGCAGCTGGACTAGCGGGGAGAACACCGGGGAGCTGTTTTTT. Complete variable domain (other parts from reference TRBV5-8 and TRBJ2-2): EAGVTQSPTHLIKTRGQQATLRCSPISGHTSVYWYQQALGLGLQFLLWYDEGEERNRGNFPPRFSGRQFPNYSSELNVNALELEDSALYLCASSWTSGENTGELFFGEGSRLTVL.

The chain carries TRBV28 and TRBJ2-7, with TRBD2 matching over 12 bases. CDR1 and CDR2 (germline): MDHEN, SYDVKM. V lost 3 bases to trimming and J lost 3 bases; unmatched junction nucleotides: 6. This CDR3 comprises 16 residues. The CDR3, as DNA: TGTGCCAGCAGTTTCCCTGGACTAGCGGGGAGCTACGAGCAGTACTTC. It codes for CASSFPGLAGSYEQYF.

The chain has TRBV10-3 and TRBJ2-7; 8 bases match TRBD2. The V gene's germline CDR1 is ENHRY and CDR2 SYGVKD. CDR3 length equals 14 residues. V dropped 0 bases and J dropped 3; count of bases not matched to a gene: 1. The CDR3 reads CAISESTSGYEQYF. The CDR3 DNA reads TGTGCCATCAGTGAGTCAACTAGCGGCTACGAGCAGTACTTC.

V is TRBV30 and J is TRBJ1-6, with 10 bases lining up with TRBD1. Trimming removed 3 bases from V and 9 bases from J; junction bases left unmatched: 5. The germline V gene encodes CDR1 GTSNPN and CDR2 SVGIG (reference sequence). This CDR3 spans 14 amino acids. The CDR3 spells CAWRAGTGVSPLHF. The CDR3, as DNA: TGTGCCTGGAGGGCCGGGACAGGGGTTTCACCCCTCCACTTT. Full variable domain (outside the CDR3, taken from reference TRBV30 and TRBJ1-6): SQTIHQWPATLVQPVGSPLSLECTVEGTSNPNLYWYRQAAGRGLQLLFYSVGIGQISSEVPQNLSASRPQDRQFILSSKKLLLSDSGFYLCAWRAGTGVSPLHFGNGTRLTVT.